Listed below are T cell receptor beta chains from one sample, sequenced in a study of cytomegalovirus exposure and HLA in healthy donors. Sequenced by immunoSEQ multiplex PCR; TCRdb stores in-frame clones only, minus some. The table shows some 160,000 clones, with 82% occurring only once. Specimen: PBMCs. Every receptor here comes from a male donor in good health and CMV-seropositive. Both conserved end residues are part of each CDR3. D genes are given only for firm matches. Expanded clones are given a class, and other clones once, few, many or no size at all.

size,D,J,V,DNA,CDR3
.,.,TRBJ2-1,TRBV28,TGTGCCAGCAGCAACGCTAAGGGGGGGGGATACAATGAGCAGTTCTTC,CASSNAKGGGYNEQFF
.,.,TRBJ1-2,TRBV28,TGTGCCAGCAGCCAGCCTTACTCGGGGGGCTACACCTTC,CASSQPYSGGYTF
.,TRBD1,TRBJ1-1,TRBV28,TGTGCCAGCAGTCTGGGACAGTTGAACACTGAAGCTTTCTTT,CASSLGQLNTEAFF
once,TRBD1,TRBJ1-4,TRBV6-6,TGTGCCAGCAGTTCCCCGGGACAGAATGAAAAACTGTTTTTT,CASSSPGQNEKLFF
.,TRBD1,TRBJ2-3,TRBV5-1,TGCGCCAGCAGCCCAGGACAGGGGTTGTATACGCAGTATTTT,CASSPGQGLYTQYF
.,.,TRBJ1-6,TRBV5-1,TGCGCCAGCAGCCCTGGGGAGGCAGGCTCACCCCTCCACTTT,CASSPGEAGSPLHF
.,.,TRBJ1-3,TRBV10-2,TGCGCCAGCAGGGACTTCTCTGGAAACACCATATATTTT,CASRDFSGNTIYF
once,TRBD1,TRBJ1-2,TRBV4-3,TGCGCCAGCAGCCAGGGACAGGGATCGGTTCTCGGCTACACCTTC,CASSQGQGSVLGYTF
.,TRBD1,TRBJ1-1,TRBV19,TGTGCCAGTAGTCTACAGGGGGGCACTGAAGCTTTCTTT,CASSLQGGTEAFF
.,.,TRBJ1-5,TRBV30,TGTGCCTGGAGTGTATTTGGAGGCCTGAGCAATCAGCCCCAGCATTTT,CAWSVFGGLSNQPQHF
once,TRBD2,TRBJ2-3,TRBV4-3,TGCGCCAGCAGCCTCCTAGCGGCGGGGACAGATACGCAGTATTTT,CASSLLAAGTDTQYF
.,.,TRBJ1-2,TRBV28,TGTGCCAGCAGGCTACAGCTTAACTATGGCTACACCTTC,CASRLQLNYGYTF
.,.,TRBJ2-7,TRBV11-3,TGTGCCAGCAGCTTAGCGGAGGAGAAACAGTACTTC,CASSLAEEKQYF